This is a list of T cell receptor beta chains from one sample in a study of CD8 T cells in Susac syndrome. TCRdb used MiXCR to reprocess the immunoSEQ multiplex PCR reads, holding one entry per CDR3 protein. This sample has under 95,000 distinct CDR3 sequences, with around 94% found just once. Sequenced input: CD4+ T cells from PBMCs. Receptors were obtained from a human donor with Susac syndrome. CDR3s include the opening cysteine and the closing phenylalanine or tryptophan. The order of the fields is D gene, V gene, J gene, clone size, CDR3 DNA, CDR3 protein. D genes are given only for firm matches. Clone size, where shown, is once, few, many, or a class for clones that have expanded.

>NA|TRBV30|TRBJ2-3|NA
TGTGCCTGGAAGCTGGGCTCAGATACGCAGTATTTT
CAWKLGSDTQYF
>NA|TRBV7-9|TRBJ2-3|NA
TGTGCCAGCAGCCAAGGGAGCACAGATACGCAGTATTTT
CASSQGSTDTQYF
>NA|TRBV30|TRBJ1-1|NA
TGTGCCTGGAGTACGGTCAGGGGCTCTTTCTTT
CAWSTVRGSFF
>NA|TRBV7-9|TRBJ1-2|NA
TGTGCCAGCAGCTGGACGGCCGAGTCATATGGCTACACCTTC
CASSWTAESYGYTF
>TRBD1|TRBV18|TRBJ2-5|NA
TGTGCCAGCTCGTCAGGGGGCGCGGAGACCCAGTACTTC
CASSSGGAETQYF
>TRBD1|TRBV12-3/TRBV12-4|TRBJ1-2|NA
TGTGCCAGCAGCCGGGACAGAGCCGGCTACACCTTC
CASSRDRAGYTF
>TRBD1|TRBV5-1|TRBJ1-3|NA
TGCGCCAGCAGCGCGACAGGGGGCGAAGGAAACACCATATATTTT
CASSATGGEGNTIYF
>TRBD1|TRBV2|TRBJ2-7|NA
TGTGCCAGCAGTGTCACACTGGGACAGGAATTAGACGAGCAGTACTTC
CASSVTLGQELDEQYF
>NA|TRBV28|TRBJ1-6|NA
TGTGCCAGCAGTCCCGACGGGAATTCACCCCTCCACTTT
CASSPDGNSPLHF
>NA|TRBV2|TRBJ1-6|NA
TGTGCCAGCAGTGAATATTCCGAAGGGTCACCCCTCCACTTT
CASSEYSEGSPLHF
>TRBD1|TRBV12-3/TRBV12-4|TRBJ2-3|few
TGTGCCAGCAGCCGGACAGGAAGCACAGATACGCAGTATTTT
CASSRTGSTDTQYF
>NA|TRBV20-1|TRBJ2-5|few
TGCAGTGCTAGTGCCAGTCAAGAGACCCAGTACTTC
CSASASQETQYF
>TRBD2|TRBV5-6|TRBJ2-1|NA
TGTGCCAGCAGCCGGACCCTAGCGGGGGGAACCAATGAGCAGTTCTTC
CASSRTLAGGTNEQFF
>NA|TRBV14|TRBJ1-1|NA
TGTGCCAGCAGCCAAGACGTTGGCAGGACGAACACTGAAGCTTTCTTT
CASSQDVGRTNTEAFF
>TRBD2|TRBV2|TRBJ2-3|NA
TGTGCCAGCGCCCTATGGGGGGCTAGCGGGGCAGATACGCAGTATTTT
CASALWGASGADTQYF
>NA|TRBV20-1|TRBJ1-2|NA
TGCAGTGCTCCCCCTGACACTTCTAACTATGGCTACACCTTC
CSAPPDTSNYGYTF
>NA|TRBV6-2/TRBV6-3|TRBJ2-5|once
TGTGCCAGCAGTCCCGGCAGGGTTCGTGGAGAGACCCAGTACTTC
CASSPGRVRGETQYF
>NA|TRBV19|TRBJ1-4|NA
TGTGCCACCACAACCTGGGGAGTTGGAGAAAAACTGTTTTTT
CATTTWGVGEKLFF
>TRBD2|TRBV12-3/TRBV12-4|TRBJ2-3|NA
TGTGCCAGCAGCCCAAGGACTAGCGGCACAGATACGCAGTATTTT
CASSPRTSGTDTQYF
>NA|TRBV29-1|TRBJ2-3|NA
TGCAGCGTTGTTCGGGGGGCGCGAGCAGATACGCAGTATTTT
CSVVRGARADTQYF
>NA|TRBV5-4|TRBJ2-1|NA
TGTGCCAGCAGCTTGGCCGGGCTGTACAATGAGCAGTTCTTC
CASSLAGLYNEQFF
>TRBD2|TRBV3-1|TRBJ2-1|NA
TGTGCCAGCAGCCCCTATGACGGGGGGATGTACAATGAGCAGTTCTTC
CASSPYDGGMYNEQFF
>NA|TRBV2|TRBJ2-4|NA
TGTGCCAGCAGTGAGCGACGCCAGGGCATTCAGTACTTC
CASSERRQGIQYF
>NA|TRBV7-9|TRBJ2-1|NA
TGTGCCAGCAGCACCTTAGCGAGAAGCTCCTACAATGAGCAGTTCTTC
CASSTLARSSYNEQFF
>NA|TRBV30|TRBJ1-4|NA
TGTGCCTGGAGTGCAGGGAACTCTAATGAAAAACTGTTTTTT
CAWSAGNSNEKLFF
>NA|TRBV4-1|TRBJ2-6|NA
TGCGCCAGCAGCCAGGGAGAGGGGTCTGGGGCCAACGTCCTGACTTTC
CASSQGEGSGANVLTF
>TRBD2|TRBV9|TRBJ2-5|NA
TGTGCCAGCAGCGCGATGATGGGACTAGCGGGAGAGACCCAGTACTTC
CASSAMMGLAGETQYF
>NA|TRBV12-3/TRBV12-4|TRBJ1-6|NA
TGTGCCAGCAGAAGGGGACAATATAATTCACCCCTCCACTTT
CASRRGQYNSPLHF
>TRBD1|TRBV28|TRBJ1-4|NA
TGTGCCAGCAGTCCACCTCAGACAGGGATTAATGAAAAACTGTTTTTT
CASSPPQTGINEKLFF
>NA|TRBV27|TRBJ2-3|NA
TGTGCCAGCAGCCCCTCCCCGACCACAGATACGCAGTATTTT
CASSPSPTTDTQYF
>NA|TRBV25-1|TRBJ1-1|NA
TGTGCCAGCAGTGGTCCCATGAACACTGAAGCTTTCTTT
CASSGPMNTEAFF
>NA|TRBV15|TRBJ2-1|NA
TGTGCCACCAGCGGAGAAACCTCGACTTCCAATCTGAGGAATGAGCAGTTCTTC
CATSGETSTSNLRNEQFF
>NA|TRBV27|TRBJ2-7|NA
TGTGCCAGCAGTCTCGACAGGACTCCTATTACCTACGAGCAGTACTTC
CASSLDRTPITYEQYF
>TRBD1|TRBV30|TRBJ1-1|NA
TGTGCCTGGAGTGTAGTCACAGGGGACGCTTTCTTT
CAWSVVTGDAFF
>NA|TRBV28|TRBJ1-1|few
TGTGCCAGCAGGGTGAACACTGAAGCTTTCTTT
CASRVNTEAFF
>NA|TRBV21-1|TRBJ1-5|NA
TGTGCCAGCGGACAAAAGCTGACAGGGGCGAAGCAGCCCCAGCATTTT
CASGQKLTGAKQPQHF
>NA|TRBV20-1|TRBJ1-3|NA
TGCAGTGCTGCACAGGGATATCGGAACACCATATATTTT
CSAAQGYRNTIYF
>TRBD2|TRBV28|TRBJ2-7|NA
TGTGCCTCAGGGACTAGGGCCTACGAGCAGTACTTC
CASGTRAYEQYF
>NA|TRBV5-1|TRBJ2-7|NA
TGCGCCAGCAGCTCGAGTGGCAACTCCTACGAGCAGTACTTC
CASSSSGNSYEQYF
>NA|TRBV25-1|TRBJ2-3|NA
TGTGCCTGCCGGGGCAGCACAGATACGCAGTATTTT
CACRGSTDTQYF
>NA|TRBV6-5|TRBJ2-3|NA
TGTGCCAGCAGTTACTCCTACAGGTCAGATACGCAGTATTTT
CASSYSYRSDTQYF
>NA|TRBV29-1|TRBJ1-1|NA
TGCAGCTCCGACAGGAACACTGAAGCTTTCTTT
CSSDRNTEAFF
>TRBD1|TRBV7-2|TRBJ2-7|NA
TGTGCCAGCAGCCGGACGACAGGGTTGTACGAGCAGTACTTC
CASSRTTGLYEQYF
>NA|TRBV5-1|TRBJ2-7|NA
TGCGCCAGCAGCTTAGTTGGATGGGGCTCCTCTTACGAGCAGTACTTC
CASSLVGWGSSYEQYF
>NA|TRBV28|TRBJ2-5|NA
TGTGCCAGCAGTTCCACCCACCAGACCCAGTACTTC
CASSSTHQTQYF
>NA|TRBV7-9|TRBJ1-6|NA
TGTGCCAGCAGCTCATCAGTCCCGATAGAAACACCCCTCCACTTT
CASSSSVPIETPLHF
>NA|TRBV9|TRBJ2-5|NA
TGTGCCAGCAGCGGGCTAGCGCCTCAAGAGACCCAGTACTTC
CASSGLAPQETQYF
>NA|TRBV30|TRBJ1-1|once
TGTGCCGGGTACTTGACACTGGACACTGAAGCTTTCTTT
CAGYLTLDTEAFF
>NA|TRBV20-1|TRBJ2-5|NA
TGCAGTGTTCCTGCGACGAGGGCAGAGACCCAGTACTTC
CSVPATRAETQYF
>TRBD1|TRBV6-6|TRBJ1-1|NA
TGTGCCAGCACCACCCCGGGACAGAGAAACACTGAAGCTTTCTTT
CASTTPGQRNTEAFF
>NA|TRBV12-3/TRBV12-4|TRBJ1-1|once
TGTGCCAGCACCCCAATAGGGCCGCCGGTGGGGGCTGAAGCTTTCTTT
CASTPIGPPVGAEAFF
>NA|TRBV7-9|TRBJ1-5|NA
TGTGCCAGCAGCTTAGCGGAGGCAGGCTCAACGACCCAGCATTTT
CASSLAEAGSTTQHF
>NA|TRBV6-5|TRBJ1-6|NA
TGTGCCAGCAGTTACAGCAACTGGAATTCACCCCTCCACTTT
CASSYSNWNSPLHF
>NA|TRBV23-1|TRBJ2-3|NA
TGCGCCAGCTCGACGGGGAGCCTCACAGATACGCAGTATTTT
CASSTGSLTDTQYF
>TRBD1|TRBV5-1|TRBJ2-5|NA
TGCGCCAGCAGCTTGAGGTTATGGACAGGTCTTGGGGGGACCCAGTACTTC
CASSLRLWTGLGGTQYF
>NA|TRBV30|TRBJ1-6|NA
TGTGCCTGGAGAGCCGGGAGTTTCGGCAATTCACCCCTCCACTTT
CAWRAGSFGNSPLHF